This record looks at one T cell receptor beta chain sequence and its context. The target of this receptor is not known. It has no much larger one-base neighbor in the sample; base qualities were not kept. This specimen belongs to a study of shared clonotypes between healthy human individuals (dated by TCRdb to 2019 to 2021). Notes on the research overall: The cohort included three men and a couple of women between 18 and 49 years of age. For each donor, three plates each were used for CD4 naive and CD4 memory, two plates were used for CD8 naive, and one plate was used for CD8 memory. To estimate repertoire size and how much clonotypes are shared between individuals, the study performed deep sequencing of blood TCR repertoires from 4 to 6 healthy adults. To increase sequencing depth and limit assay-specific biases, different laboratories used diverse techniques to prepare libraries and sequence TCR repertoires. Between about 0.85 and 8.9 billion PBMCs per donor were obtained by leukapheresis.

What the research found in general, with its limitations: Even with the large sequencing depth, rarefaction of the sorted-subset datasets indicated that sequencing was incomplete. Because the study included a small number of donors, the genetic and exposure-history diversity represented was limited. Pairwise subsampling led to the expectation that sequencing depth would affect the degree of clonotype sharing among donors. Compared with non-shared clonotypes, the clonotypes found in all four sorted-subset donors had higher generation probabilities. Naive subsets generally had larger estimated clonotype richness than memory subsets. Sampling was restricted to blood, and TCR repertoires in tissues likely differ from the TCR repertoires found in blood. Across four donors, about 5.2% of naive CD4, approximately 3.5% of naive CD8, about 2% of memory CD4, and under 0.45% of memory CD8 clonotypes were shared.

TCR CDR3 regions were amplified from genomic DNA by multiplex PCR using the deep immunoSEQ assay. Extracted genomic DNA from each cell subset was spread evenly across all wells of several immunoSEQ 96-well plates, with each plate serving as a replicate. Each replicate PCR for sorted subsets received about 220 ng genomic DNA, equal to some 32,000 T cell genomes. The purified libraries were quantified using a Qubit 3.0 fluorometer, sized with a Bioanalyzer 2100, and then quantified again using the KAPA Library Quantification kit. Each immunoSEQ 96-well plate was sequenced on its own single-read 150-cycle Illumina NextSeq 550 flow cell. Turning to the authors' computational methods: Because the immunoSEQ output held only junctional sequences and lacked quality scores, the filtering could not match the filtering applied to full-length reads. To assign V/J genes and CDR3, sequences were annotated against IMGT germline references using PyIR, a Python wrapper for IgBLAST v1.9. Reads were filtered out if the reads had weak V/J assignments (E-value above 1e-6), no CDR3, stop codons, out-of-frame junctions, or ambiguous translated residues. V3J clonotypes were defined as sequences sharing the same inferred V gene, J gene, and CDR3 amino acid sequence. Percentage overlap between repertoires was computed as shared unique clonotypes divided by the size of the smaller repertoire. Three approaches were used to assess repertoire richness: RTK rarefaction, the Chao1 estimator, and Recon v2.1 estimates of unobserved clonotypes. For all TCRbeta clonotypes obtained by the gDNA method from four donors, generation probabilities were computed with OLGA. This immuneACCESS table, as held by TCRdb, lists in-frame sequences with V and J called but not all clones. Of the missing ones, under half trace to an unresolved V gene in checked studies; the others have no known cause. The DNA gave D and trimming, while V, J and clone size come from that table. In all, the sample holds about 730,000 clones, and 72% of those were seen once. The top ten clonotypes cover over 1.5% of the sample.

Donors were healthy HIV-negative adults with no recently reported acute infections or vaccinations. Every donor was a Caucasian adult residing in Nashville, Tennessee, USA. CD4+ T cells were enriched through magnetic negative selection, after which naive cells were positively selected on CD45RA and the remaining negative fraction served as the memory subset. Blood was obtained by leukapheresis, after which PBMCs were separated by Ficoll-Histopaque density gradient centrifugation and cryopreserved in liquid nitrogen vapor phase. Purity and quantity of every magnetically sorted T cell population were checked by analytical flow cytometry. From each sorted fraction, genomic DNA was isolated and quantified by UV absorbance on a Nanodrop 2000c. CDR1 is given as MDHEN and CDR2 as SYDVKM, both from the germline V gene. V and J are truncated by 10 bases and 6 bases respectively, leaving an intervening sequence of 23 bases. The cysteine opens and the phenylalanine closes a CDR3 of 15 amino acids. Just CDR3 DNA is preserved here, 45 bases in frame from base 1.

Source material: memory CD4+ T cells sorted from blood. Taken with the paper, the label for cell subset or site translates to: CD45RA-negative fraction. The chain joins TRBV28 to TRBJ2-3, and possibly TRBD2, on 5 matching bases. This TCR was recovered from a woman aged 25 to 39 in good health. CDR3 loop: CAIEASGSLADTQYF. The DNA reads as follows: TGTGCCATCGAAGCCTCGGGATCCCTGGCGGATACGCAGTATTTT.